This paragraph covers one T cell receptor beta chain sequence. The antigen is unknown. This specimen belongs to a study of T cells after yellow fever vaccination. Points from the study as a whole: Reappearing after the booster were most of the clones from primary vaccination (roughly 95% CD4, approximately 85% CD8).

The authors made TCR cDNA by 5'RACE template switching, adding a universal primer site and UMIs. TCRdb itself ran the 5' RACE reads through MiXCR, one entry per CDR3 protein. The sample contains some 560,000 distinct CDR3 sequences, 17% of which appear only once. Germline CDR1 reads SGHRS; CDR2 reads YFSETQ. The CDR3 covers 19 residues. The junction had 5 bases not matched to a gene; V was cut back by 0 bases and J by 3 bases. V usage is TRBV5-1 and J usage is TRBJ2-2; the match to TRBD2 covers 16 bases. This clonotype was sampled from a man aged 18 to 30 who received the YFV17D yellow fever vaccine. Sequences were derived from PBMCs, sampled more than 4 days after the first yellow fever vaccination. CDR3 residues: CASSLAPGLAGGHTGELFF. The CDR3, as DNA: TGCGCCAGCAGCTTGGCCCCGGGACTAGCGGGGGGGCACACCGGGGAGCTGTTTTTT.